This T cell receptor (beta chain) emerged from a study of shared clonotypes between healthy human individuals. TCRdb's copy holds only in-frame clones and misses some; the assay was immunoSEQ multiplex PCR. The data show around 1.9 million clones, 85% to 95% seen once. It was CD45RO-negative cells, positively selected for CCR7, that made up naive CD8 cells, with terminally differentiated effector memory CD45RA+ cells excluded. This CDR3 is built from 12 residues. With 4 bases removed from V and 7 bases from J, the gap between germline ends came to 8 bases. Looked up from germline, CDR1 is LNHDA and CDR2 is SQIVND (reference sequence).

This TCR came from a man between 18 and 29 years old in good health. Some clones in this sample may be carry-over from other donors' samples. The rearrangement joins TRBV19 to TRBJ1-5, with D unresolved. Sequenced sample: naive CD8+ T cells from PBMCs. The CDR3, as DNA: TGTGCCAGTAGTACCCGGTTGCAGCCCCAGCATTTT. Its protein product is CASSTRLQPQHF.